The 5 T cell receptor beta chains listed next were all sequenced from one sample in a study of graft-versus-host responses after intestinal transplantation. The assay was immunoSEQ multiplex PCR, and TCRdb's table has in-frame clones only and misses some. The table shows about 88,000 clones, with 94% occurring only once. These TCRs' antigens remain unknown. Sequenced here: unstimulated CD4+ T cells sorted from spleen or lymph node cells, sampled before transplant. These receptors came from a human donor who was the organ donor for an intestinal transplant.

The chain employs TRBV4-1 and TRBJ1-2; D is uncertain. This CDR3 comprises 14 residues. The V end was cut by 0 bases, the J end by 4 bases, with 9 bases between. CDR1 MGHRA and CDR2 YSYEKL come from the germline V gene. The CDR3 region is CASSQDSRIYGYTF. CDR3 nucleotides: TGCGCCAGCAGCCAAGACAGTCGGATCTATGGCTACACCTTC.

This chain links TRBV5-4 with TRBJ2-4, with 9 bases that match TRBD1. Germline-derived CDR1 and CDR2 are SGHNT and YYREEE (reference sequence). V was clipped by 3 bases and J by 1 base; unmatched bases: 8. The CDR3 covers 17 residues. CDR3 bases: TGTGCCAGCAGCTCGCCCGGGACAGGGTCGGCCAAAAACATTCAGTACTTC. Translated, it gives CASSSPGTGSAKNIQYF.

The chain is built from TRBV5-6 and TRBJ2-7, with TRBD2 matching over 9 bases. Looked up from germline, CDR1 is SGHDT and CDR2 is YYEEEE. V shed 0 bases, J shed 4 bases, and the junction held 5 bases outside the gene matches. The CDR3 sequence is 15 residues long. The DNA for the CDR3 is TGTGCCAGCAGCTTGGTTGCGGGGGGGTCTTACGAGCAGTACTTC. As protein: CASSLVAGGSYEQYF.

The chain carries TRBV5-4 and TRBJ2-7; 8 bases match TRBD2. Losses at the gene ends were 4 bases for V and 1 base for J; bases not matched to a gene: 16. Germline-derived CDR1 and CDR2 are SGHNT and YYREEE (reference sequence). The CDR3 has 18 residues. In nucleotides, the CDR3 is TGTGCCAGCAGCCAAATGTACTCGCAAGGCGGGGGGTCCTACGAGCAGTACTTC. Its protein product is CASSQMYSQGGGSYEQYF.

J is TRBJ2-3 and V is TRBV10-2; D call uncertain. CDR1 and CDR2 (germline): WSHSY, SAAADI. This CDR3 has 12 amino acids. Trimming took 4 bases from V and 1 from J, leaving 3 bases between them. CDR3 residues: CASSAGTDTQYF. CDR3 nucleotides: TGCGCCAGCAGTGCAGGCACAGATACGCAGTATTTT.